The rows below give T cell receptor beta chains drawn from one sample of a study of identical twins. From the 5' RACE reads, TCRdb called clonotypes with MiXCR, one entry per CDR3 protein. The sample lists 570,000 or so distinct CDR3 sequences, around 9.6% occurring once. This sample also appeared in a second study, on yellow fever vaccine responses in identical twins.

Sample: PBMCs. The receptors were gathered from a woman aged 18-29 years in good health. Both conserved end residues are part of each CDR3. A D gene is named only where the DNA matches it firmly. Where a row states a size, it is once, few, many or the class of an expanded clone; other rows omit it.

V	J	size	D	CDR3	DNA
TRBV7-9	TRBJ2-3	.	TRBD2	CASSPSGLAGLTQYF	TGTGCCAGCAGCCCCAGTGGACTAGCGGGATTGACGCAGTATTTT
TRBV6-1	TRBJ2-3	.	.	CASSEIQGGTDTQYF	TGTGCCAGCAGTGAAATCCAAGGAGGCACAGATACGCAGTATTTT
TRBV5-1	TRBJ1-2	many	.	CASSLERTGYGYTF	TGCGCCAGCAGCTTGGAAAGGACGGGCTATGGCTACACCTTC
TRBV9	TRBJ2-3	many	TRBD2	CASSVGLAESTDTQYF	TGTGCCAGCAGCGTAGGACTAGCGGAAAGCACAGATACGCAGTATTTT
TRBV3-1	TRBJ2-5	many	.	CASSQPPGETQYF	TGTGCCAGCAGCCAACCTCCGGGGGAGACCCAGTACTTC
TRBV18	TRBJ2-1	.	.	CASSPQGEAYNEQFF	TGTGCCAGCTCCCCACAGGGCGAGGCCTACAATGAGCAGTTCTTC
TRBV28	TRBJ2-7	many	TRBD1	CASSTMTGGRNEQYF	TGTGCCAGCAGTACAATGACAGGGGGGCGGAACGAGCAGTACTTC
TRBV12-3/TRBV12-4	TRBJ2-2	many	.	CASSFLGNTGELFF	TGTGCCAGCAGTTTCCTGGGGAACACCGGGGAGCTGTTTTTT
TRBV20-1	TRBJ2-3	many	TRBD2	CSARDLAGSERTDTQYF	TGCAGTGCTAGAGATCTAGCGGGATCTGAACGCACAGATACGCAGTATTTT
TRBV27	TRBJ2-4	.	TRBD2	CASSSVSGRRSNIQYF	TGTGCCAGCAGTTCGGTTAGCGGGAGGCGATCAAACATTCAGTACTTC
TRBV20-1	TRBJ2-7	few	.	CSAHPHSTYEQYF	TGCAGTGCTCATCCCCACAGCACCTACGAGCAGTACTTC
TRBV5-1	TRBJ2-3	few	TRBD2	CASSHAGGGGALDTQYF	TGCGCCAGCAGCCATGCCGGGGGCGGGGGGGCCTTAGATACGCAGTATTTT
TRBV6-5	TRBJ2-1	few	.	CASSSHRKTGRANEQFF	TGTGCCAGCAGTTCCCACCGAAAGACAGGACGCGCCAATGAGCAGTTCTTC
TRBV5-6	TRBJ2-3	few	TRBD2	CASSYKRLAGGSTDTQYF	TGTGCCAGCAGCTATAAGAGACTAGCGGGGGGAAGCACAGATACGCAGTATTTT
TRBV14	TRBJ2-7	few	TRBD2	CASCATSGIFEQYF	TGTGCCAGCTGCGCGACTAGCGGGATTTTCGAGCAGTACTTC
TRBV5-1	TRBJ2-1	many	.	CASSSHGGLSYNEQFF	TGCGCCAGCAGCTCCCACGGGGGCCTCTCCTACAATGAGCAGTTCTTC
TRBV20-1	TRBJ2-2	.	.	CSAREAYLYTGELFF	TGCAGTGCTAGAGAGGCGTATCTTTACACCGGGGAGCTGTTTTTT
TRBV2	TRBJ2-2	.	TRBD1	CASSNRGPNTGELFF	TGTGCCAGCAGCAACAGGGGGCCGAACACCGGGGAGCTGTTTTTT
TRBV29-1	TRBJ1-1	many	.	CSVDFRDTEAFF	TGCAGCGTTGATTTTAGGGACACTGAAGCTTTCTTT
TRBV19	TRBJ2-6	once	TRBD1	CASTAGQGASSGANVLTF	TGTGCCAGTACCGCTGGACAGGGGGCATCATCAGGGGCCAACGTCCTGACTTTC
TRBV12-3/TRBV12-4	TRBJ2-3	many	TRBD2	CASSFLAGGTDTQYF	TGTGCCAGCAGTTTCCTAGCGGGGGGCACAGATACGCAGTATTTT
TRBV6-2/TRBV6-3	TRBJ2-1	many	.	CASSYGANEQFF	TGTGCCAGCAGTTACGGGGCCAATGAGCAGTTCTTC
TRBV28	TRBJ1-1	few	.	CASNRQPFNTEAFF	TGTGCCAGCAACAGGCAGCCCTTTAACACTGAAGCTTTCTTT
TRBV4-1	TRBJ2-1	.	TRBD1	CASSKRDRVNEQFF	TGCGCCAGCAGCAAAAGGGACAGGGTGAATGAGCAGTTCTTC
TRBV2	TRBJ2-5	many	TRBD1	CASSDARAGGETQYF	TGTGCCAGCAGTGACGCTCGGGCAGGGGGAGAGACCCAGTACTTC
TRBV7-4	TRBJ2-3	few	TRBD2	CASSFKSGTSGGPRTISTDTQYF	TGTGCCAGCAGCTTTAAGTCCGGGACTAGCGGGGGCCCCAGAACGATCAGCACAGATACGCAGTATTTT
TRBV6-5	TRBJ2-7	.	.	CASSYDGTSYEQYF	TGTGCCAGCAGTTACGACGGCACCTCCTACGAGCAGTACTTC
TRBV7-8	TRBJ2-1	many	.	CASSFSGEEQFF	TGTGCCAGCAGCTTCTCCGGCGAGGAGCAGTTCTTC
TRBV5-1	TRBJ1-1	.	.	CASSPLKGGIEAFF	TGCGCCAGCAGCCCCCTCAAGGGAGGAATTGAAGCTTTCTTT
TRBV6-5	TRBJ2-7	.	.	CASSWTPTSYEQYF	TGTGCCAGCAGTTGGACACCTACTTCCTACGAGCAGTACTTC
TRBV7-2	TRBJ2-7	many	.	CASSLAGTEIHEQYF	TGTGCCAGCAGCTTAGCGGGCACGGAAATCCACGAGCAGTACTTC
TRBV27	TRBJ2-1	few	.	CASSGKSYNEQFF	TGTGCCAGTAGCGGAAAATCCTACAATGAGCAGTTCTTC
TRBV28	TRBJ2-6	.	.	CASIVSLRDAEANVLTF	TGTGCCAGCATCGTCTCCCTCCGGGACGCGGAGGCCAACGTCCTGACTTTC